Listed below are T cell receptor beta chains from one sample, sequenced in a study of T-cell memory formation after mild COVID-19. One entry per CDR3 protein results from TCRdb running MiXCR on the 5' RACE reads. The sample has 7,300 or so distinct CDR3 sequences; about three fifths are singletons. The sample taken for sequencing was PBMCs or a T cell subset sorted from them (not recorded which). These receptors were collected from an adult who had mild COVID-19 (a few samples of this study predate the infection). Cell type and time point are not known. Both conserved end residues are part of each CDR3. D genes are given only for firm matches. Size tells how often a clone was seen (once, few, many) or the class of an expanded clone, and some rows leave it out.

J gene | D gene | clone size | V gene | CDR3 DNA | CDR3 protein
TRBJ2-1 | - | - | TRBV2 | TGTGCCAGCAGTGATGCGGGAAATGAGCAGTTCTTC | CASSDAGNEQFF
TRBJ2-7 | - | medium-sized | TRBV5-6 | TGTGCCAGCAGCTTGGGCAGTCCTTACGAGCAGTACTTC | CASSLGSPYEQYF
TRBJ2-1 | - | - | TRBV7-7 | TGTGCCAGCAGCCCAAGGCAGGCCAGCTCCTACAATGAGCAGTTCTTC | CASSPRQASSYNEQFF
TRBJ2-1 | TRBD2 | - | TRBV5-1 | TGCGCCAGCAGCATTCGGGAGGGCTCCTACAATGAGCAGTTCTTC | CASSIREGSYNEQFF
TRBJ2-1 | TRBD2 | - | TRBV12-3/TRBV12-4 | TGTGCCAGCAGTTTACGGACTAGCGGGAGTTACAATGAGCAGTTCTTC | CASSLRTSGSYNEQFF
TRBJ2-3 | TRBD2 | - | TRBV5-8 | TGTGCCAGCAATCTAGCGGGGCCTAGCACAGATACGCAGTATTTT | CASNLAGPSTDTQYF
TRBJ2-5 | TRBD1 | - | TRBV12-3/TRBV12-4 | TGTGCCAGCAGTACGGGACAGACTCCGACCCAGTACTTC | CASSTGQTPTQYF
TRBJ2-5 | - | - | TRBV24-1 | TGTGCCACCAGTGATTCGCGTACCGGCGGCCAAGAGACCCAGTACTTC | CATSDSRTGGQETQYF
TRBJ2-1 | - | - | TRBV9 | TGTGCCAGCAGCGCCTCCGGGACTCATTACAATGAGCAGTTCTTC | CASSASGTHYNEQFF
TRBJ2-3 | - | - | TRBV6-5 | TGTGCCAGCAGTTACTTAGGTGCGGGTCTCAAAGATACGCAGTATTTT | CASSYLGAGLKDTQYF
TRBJ2-1 | - | once | TRBV7-9 | TGTGCCAGCAGCCCCGGGTTAGGGTCAGAAGAGAGTGAGCAGTTCTTC | CASSPGLGSEESEQFF
TRBJ2-5 | TRBD2 | few | TRBV7-2 | TGTGCCAGCAGCGGGAAGGGACTAGCGGGAGAGACCCAGTACTTC | CASSGKGLAGETQYF
TRBJ2-2 | TRBD2 | medium-sized | TRBV7-2 | TGTGCCAGCAGCTTCCCGGGACTAGCGACCGGGGAGCTGTTTTTT | CASSFPGLATGELFF
TRBJ1-1 | - | - | TRBV28 | TGTGCCAGCAGTTCAGGACACACACAACAAGCTTTCTTT | CASSSGHTQQAFF
TRBJ2-2 | TRBD1 | medium-sized | TRBV4-1 | TGCGCCAGCAGCCAAACCGACGCGACAGGGTGGAACACCGGGGAGCTGTTTTTT | CASSQTDATGWNTGELFF
TRBJ2-1 | TRBD1 | - | TRBV6-2/TRBV6-3 | TGTGCCAGCAGTTACCGGGACAGGGGGGCCTATGAGCAGTTCTTC | CASSYRDRGAYEQFF
TRBJ2-1 | TRBD2 | - | TRBV30 | TGTGCCTGGAGAGCCGGGACTAGCGTCTACAATGAGCAGTTCTTC | CAWRAGTSVYNEQFF
TRBJ2-7 | - | medium-sized | TRBV7-6 | TGTGCCAGCAGCTTAGAATCGGGACTCTCCTACGAGCAGTACTTC | CASSLESGLSYEQYF
TRBJ1-1 | - | medium-sized | TRBV27 | TGTGCCAGCAGTCTAACAGGGTTTCTTACTGAAGCTTTCTTT | CASSLTGFLTEAFF
TRBJ1-2 | - | few | TRBV24-1 | TGTGCCACCAGTACTACCGGCACCGCGGCCTATGGCTACACCTTC | CATSTTGTAAYGYTF
TRBJ1-2 | TRBD1 | medium-sized | TRBV18 | TGTGCCAGCTCACCCGGGACAGTCATTTACTATGGCTACACCTTC | CASSPGTVIYYGYTF
TRBJ1-1 | - | - | TRBV29-1 | TGCAGCGTCTCGGGGGATAACACTGAAGCTTTCTTT | CSVSGDNTEAFF
TRBJ2-2 | - | medium-sized | TRBV6-4 | TGTGCCAGCTACCCTTTGACAGGACTGAACACCGGGGAGCTGTTTTTT | CASYPLTGLNTGELFF
TRBJ1-1 | - | - | TRBV10-3 | TGTGCCATCAGTGAGTCCCGGACAGCGGGCGGCACTGAAGCTTTCTTT | CAISESRTAGGTEAFF
TRBJ2-1 | - | many | TRBV5-6 | TGTGCCAGCAGCTTGCACATCGGGCAGCAGTTCTTC | CASSLHIGQQFF
TRBJ2-1 | - | medium-sized | TRBV12-3/TRBV12-4 | TGTGCCAGCAGTTTACGGCAGGGCGGCGTGGAGCAGTTCTTC | CASSLRQGGVEQFF
TRBJ2-1 | - | medium-sized | TRBV4-3 | TGCGCCAGCAGCCAAGTTTCCGGGACACTTTCCTACAATGAGCAGTTCTTC | CASSQVSGTLSYNEQFF
TRBJ1-3 | - | - | TRBV5-1 | TGCGCCAGCAGCTTGGACGGATACTCTGGAAACACCATATATTTT | CASSLDGYSGNTIYF
TRBJ2-3 | - | large | TRBV12-3/TRBV12-4 | TGTGCCAGCAGTTTATCCGCTAATACGCAGTATTTT | CASSLSANTQYF
TRBJ2-1 | TRBD1 | - | TRBV25-1 | TGTGCCAGCTGCCCGACAGGAGAAGACCCTCAATCAGGGGGGCAGTTCTTC | CASCPTGEDPQSGGQFF